The 13 T cell receptor beta chains in this list originate from one sample, sequenced in a study of patients and donors after allogeneic stem cell transplantation. TCRdb processed the RT-PCR reads anew with MiXCR; each CDR3 protein has one entry. The table includes some 160,000 distinct CDR3 sequences, about 24% detected once. What was sequenced was blood, either unsorted or a sorted T cell fraction (not recorded which). Receptor source: a human donor who was either an allogeneic HSCT recipient or a stem cell or donor lymphocyte infusion donor (not recorded which). It is not recorded whose cells these are; they may come from a transplant donor.

This clonotype has at least ten counts. The chain uses TRBV5-1 and TRBJ1-1, with D possibly matching TRBD1 (5 bases). Looked up from germline, CDR1 is SGHRS and CDR2 is YFSETQ. The CDR3 covers 14 residues. Trimming stripped 3 bases from V and 3 bases from J, with 12 bases between. CDR3 sequence (DNA): TGCGCCAGCAGCTCTACCCAGGGCGACACTGAAGCTTTCTTT. This translates into CASSSTQGDTEAFF. Combining the CDR3 with reference TRBV5-1 and TRBJ1-1 gives the whole variable domain KAGVTQTPRYLIKTRGQQVTLSCSPISGHRSVSWYQQTPGQGLQFLFEYFSETQRNKGNFPGRFSGRQFSNSRSEMNVSTLELGDSALYLCASSSTQGDTEAFFGQGTRLTVV.

The J gene is TRBJ1-5, the V gene TRBV27; weak D call: TRBD1 (6 bases). The CDR3 length is 18 residues. Trimming removed 5 bases from V and 7 bases from J, with 27 bases in between. Germline CDR1 is MNHEY and CDR2 is SMNVEV (reference sequence). CDR3 coding DNA: TGTGCCAGCAGTAAACTTCAGGGGTGGCCGAGGTGGGAACAGCCCCAGCATTTT. Translating it yields CASSKLQGWPRWEQPQHF.

This sequence joins TRBV5-1 and TRBJ2-7; D remains ambiguous. Trimming removed 3 bases at V and 3 bases at J, with 10 bases between. The CDR3 contains 13 residues. CDR1 SGHRS and CDR2 YFSETQ come from the germline V gene. CDR3 in DNA: TGCGCCAGCAGCTCCTACACGGGCTACGAGCAGTACTTC. Translation: CASSSYTGYEQYF.

This chain joins TRBV14 and TRBJ2-7; D possibly corresponds to TRBD2 (6 bases). This CDR3 is built from 15 residues. Germline V lookup: CDR1 SGHDN, CDR2 FVKESK. With 3 bases removed from V and 3 bases from J, the gap between germline ends came to 15 bases. The CDR3 protein is CASSHLETGDYEQYF. CDR3 DNA: TGTGCCAGCAGCCACCTAGAGACGGGAGACTACGAGCAGTACTTC.

The V and J genes are TRBV4-3 and TRBJ2-7; D is unclear. Trimming shortened V by 3 bases and J by 2 bases, and 17 bases separated the two germline ends. The CDR3 extends over 16 amino acids. Germline lookup yields CDR1 LGHNA and CDR2 YSLEER. CDR3 residues: CASSHPEHHCAYEQYF. CDR3 in DNA: TGCGCCAGCAGCCATCCCGAACACCACTGCGCCTACGAGCAGTACTTC.

Here the CDR3 reads CASSLGEPTQYF. The CDR3 nucleotides are TGTGCCAGCTCGCTTGGGGAGCCGACCCAGTACTTC. The gene calls are TRBV7-9 and TRBJ2-5; a possible D gene is TRBD2 (5 bases). Germline V gene sequence: CDR1 SEHNR, CDR2 FQNEAQ (reference sequence). CDR3 length: 12 amino acids. V lost 8 bases and J lost 7, with 14 bases in between.

V and J are TRBV7-9 and TRBJ2-1, with D perhaps matching TRBD2 (6 bases). The CDR3 runs to 17 residues. With 0 bases removed from V and 0 bases from J, the gap between germline ends came to 12 bases. Germline CDR1 SEHNR, CDR2 FQNEAQ (reference sequence). The DNA of the CDR3 is TGTGCCAGCAGCTTAGCCCGGGACGGGAGCTCCTACAATGAGCAGTTCTTC. Its protein is CASSLARDGSSYNEQFF.

In nucleotides, the CDR3 is TGTGCCAGCAGCAAACAAGCGGACACTGAAGCTTTCTTT. It codes for CASSKQADTEAFF. The J gene is TRBJ1-1, the V gene TRBV7-6; D gene ambiguous. With 5 bases removed from V and 3 bases from J, the gap between germline ends came to 10 bases. The CDR3 is 13 residues long. Germline V CDR1 and CDR2: SGHVS, FNYEAQ.

The chain uses TRBV7-2 and TRBJ2-4, with TRBD2 matching 7 bases. CDR3 size: 15 residues. The ends lost 6 bases at V and 7 bases at J; junction bases unmatched: 12. Germline CDR1 is SGHTA and CDR2 is FQGNSA. The CDR3 sequence is CASSFKRDGFNIQYF. The CDR3 nucleotides read TGTGCCAGCAGTTTCAAGCGGGACGGCTTTAACATTCAGTACTTC.

This clonotype was counted at least ten times. The chain uses TRBV6-2 or TRBV6-3 and TRBJ1-1; D not resolved. Per germline, CDR1 MNHEY and CDR2 SVGEGT. The V gene lost 5 bases and the J gene lost 1 base, with 5 bases spanning the gap. This CDR3 is 12 amino acids long. In DNA, the CDR3 is TGTGCCAGCAGTGCGGGGAACACTGAAGCTTTCTTT. Protein: CASSAGNTEAFF.

This clonotype showed up just a few times. The chain is built from TRBV20-1 and TRBJ2-3; 11 bases are shared with TRBD2. The CDR3 is 17 residues long. CDR1 is DFQATT and CDR2 is SNEGSKA in the germline V gene (reference sequence). Germline trimming cut 0 bases from V and 5 bases from J; bases unmatched to any gene: 10. Written as DNA, the CDR3 is TGCAGTGCTAGAGACCCGCGACTAGCGGGGCAGGAAGATACGCAGTATTTT. It codes for CSARDPRLAGQEDTQYF.

The chain links TRBV5-1 to TRBJ2-2; 7 nucleotides match TRBD1. Germline V lookup: CDR1 SGHRS, CDR2 YFSETQ. V lost 4 bases, J lost 7 bases, and 7 bases stayed unmatched. The CDR3 loop spans 14 amino acids. CDR3 protein: CASSLQGLIGELFF. As DNA, the CDR3 is TGCGCCAGCAGCCTACAGGGGTTGATCGGGGAGCTGTTTTTT.

The chain carries TRBV30 and TRBJ2-1; unclear D gene. The CDR3 has 14 residues. Trimming left V 4 bases short and J 3 bases short, with 13 bases between. Germline-derived CDR1 and CDR2 are GTSNPN and SVGIG (reference sequence). This CDR3 is CAWILEIGYNEQFF. The CDR3, as DNA: TGTGCCTGGATCCTCGAGATCGGCTACAATGAGCAGTTCTTC.